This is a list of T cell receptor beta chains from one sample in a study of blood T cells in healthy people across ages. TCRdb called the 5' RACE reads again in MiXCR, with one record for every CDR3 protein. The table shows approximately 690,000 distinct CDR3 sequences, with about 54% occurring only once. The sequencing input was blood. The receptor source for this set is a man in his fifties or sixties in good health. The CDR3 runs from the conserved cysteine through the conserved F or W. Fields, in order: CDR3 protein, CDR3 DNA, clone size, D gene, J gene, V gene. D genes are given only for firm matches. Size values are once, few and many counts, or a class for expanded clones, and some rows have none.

CATSGGGGGYNEQFF | TGTGCCACCAGTGGGGGCGGGGGGGGATACAATGAGCAGTTCTTC | - | TRBD2 | TRBJ2-1 | TRBV24-1
CSARGGFGYTF | TGCAGTGCTAGAGGGGGATTTGGCTACACCTTC | - | - | TRBJ1-2 | TRBV20-1
CASSLGLAGGDQETQYF | TGCGCCAGCAGCTTAGGACTAGCGGGGGGGGACCAAGAGACCCAGTACTTC | - | TRBD2 | TRBJ2-5 | TRBV5-1
CASTPFGRGTSPLHF | TGTGCCAGCACCCCTTTCGGCAGGGGGACTTCACCCCTCCACTTT | - | TRBD1 | TRBJ1-6 | TRBV11-2
CSGAGSGGIQYF | TGCAGTGGGGCAGGTAGCGGCGGCATTCAGTACTTC | many | - | TRBJ2-4 | TRBV20-1
CASSLVSPSDTQYF | TGTGCCAGCAGCTTAGTCTCCCCATCGGATACGCAGTATTTT | once | - | TRBJ2-3 | TRBV7-3
CSATRTSGVNEQFF | TGCAGTGCTACCCGGACTAGCGGGGTTAATGAGCAGTTCTTC | few | TRBD2 | TRBJ2-1 | TRBV20-1
CAITPGGDTGELFF | TGTGCCATCACCCCCGGAGGGGACACCGGGGAGCTGTTTTTT | few | - | TRBJ2-2 | TRBV10-3
CAGSSSGTVPSYGYTF | TGTGCCGGCAGCTCTTCCGGGACAGTTCCTTCCTATGGCTACACCTTC | - | TRBD1 | TRBJ1-2 | TRBV11-2
CASSFQANYGHTF | TGTGCCAGCAGTTTCCAGGCAAACTATGGCCACACCTTC | - | - | TRBJ1-2 | TRBV28